The clone carrying this T cell receptor (beta chain) was seen more than once but under ten times. For the second PCR, which ran for about 6 to 12 cycles, a sample-barcoded 5' primer and a J-beta primer mix were used. Tags on each cDNA molecule came from a template-switch adaptor with 12 random nucleotides. TCRdb reprocessed the 5' RACE reads via MiXCR and lists one record per CDR3 protein. This table holds under 2 million distinct CDR3 sequences, almost 35% found once. This entry comes from a study of blood T cells in healthy people across ages. Study background: Roughly one uniquely barcoded beta molecule per two T cells was captured.

Germline lookup yields CDR1 MDHEN and CDR2 SYDVKM. The CDR3 sequence is 16 residues long. Trimming removed 2 bases at V and 0 bases at J, with 12 bases between. Samples had at least 6.5 million PBMCs isolated from them. The specimen sequenced was blood. V gene TRBV28 combines with J gene TRBJ2-3; the D gene is possibly TRBD1 (5 bases). The sequence was collected from a woman in her 30s in good health. CDR3 DNA: TGTGCCAGCAGTTTAGACAGATCGACTAGCACAGATACGCAGTATTTT. This translates into CASSLDRSTSTDTQYF.